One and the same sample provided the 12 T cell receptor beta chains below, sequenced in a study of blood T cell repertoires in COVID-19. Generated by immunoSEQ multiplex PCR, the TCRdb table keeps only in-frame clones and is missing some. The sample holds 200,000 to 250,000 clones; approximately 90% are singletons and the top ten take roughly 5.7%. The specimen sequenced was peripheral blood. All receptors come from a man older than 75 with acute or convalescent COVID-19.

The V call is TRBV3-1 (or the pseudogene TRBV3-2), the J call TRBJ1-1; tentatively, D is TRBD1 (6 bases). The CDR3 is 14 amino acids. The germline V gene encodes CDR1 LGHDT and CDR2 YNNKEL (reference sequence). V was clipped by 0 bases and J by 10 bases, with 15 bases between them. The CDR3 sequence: CASSQDRVRTVAFF. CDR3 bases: TGTGCCAGCAGCCAAGATAGGGTTCGGACAGTAGCTTTCTTT.

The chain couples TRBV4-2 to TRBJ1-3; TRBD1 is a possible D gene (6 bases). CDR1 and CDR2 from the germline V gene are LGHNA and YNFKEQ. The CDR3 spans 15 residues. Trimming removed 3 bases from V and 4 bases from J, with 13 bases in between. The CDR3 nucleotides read TGTGCCAGCAGCCACGAACAGGGTTCGGGAAACACCATATATTTT. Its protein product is CASSHEQGSGNTIYF.

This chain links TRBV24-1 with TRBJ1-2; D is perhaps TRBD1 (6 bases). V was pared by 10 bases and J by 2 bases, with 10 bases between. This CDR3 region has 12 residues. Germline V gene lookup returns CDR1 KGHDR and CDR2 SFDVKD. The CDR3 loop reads CATAQGNYGYTF. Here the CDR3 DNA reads TGTGCCACTGCACAGGGCAACTATGGCTACACCTTC.

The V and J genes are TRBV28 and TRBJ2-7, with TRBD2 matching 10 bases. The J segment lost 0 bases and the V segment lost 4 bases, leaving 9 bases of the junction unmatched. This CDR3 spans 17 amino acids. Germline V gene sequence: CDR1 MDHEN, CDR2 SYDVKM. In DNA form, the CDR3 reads TGTGCCAGCAGTTCCCCAGGATCTAGCGGGAGCTCCTACGAGCAGTACTTC. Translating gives CASSSPGSSGSSYEQYF.

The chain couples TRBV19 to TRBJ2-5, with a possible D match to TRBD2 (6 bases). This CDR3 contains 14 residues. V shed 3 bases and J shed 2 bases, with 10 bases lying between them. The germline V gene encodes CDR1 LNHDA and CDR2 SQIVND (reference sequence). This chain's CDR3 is CASSIWGTQETQYF. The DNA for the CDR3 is TGTGCCAGTAGTATCTGGGGGACTCAAGAGACCCAGTACTTC.

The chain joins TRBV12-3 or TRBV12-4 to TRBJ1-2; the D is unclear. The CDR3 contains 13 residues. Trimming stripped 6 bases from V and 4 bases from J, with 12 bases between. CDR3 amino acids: CASSSARGYGYTF. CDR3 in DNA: TGTGCCAGCAGCAGTGCGCGGGGCTATGGCTACACCTTC.

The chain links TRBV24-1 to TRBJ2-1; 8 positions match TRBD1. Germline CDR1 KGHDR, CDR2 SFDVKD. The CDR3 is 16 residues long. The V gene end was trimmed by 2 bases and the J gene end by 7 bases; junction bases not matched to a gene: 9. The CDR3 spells CATSDSGQGSVNEQFF. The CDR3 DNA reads TGTGCCACCAGTGATTCCGGACAGGGTAGCGTAAATGAGCAGTTCTTC.

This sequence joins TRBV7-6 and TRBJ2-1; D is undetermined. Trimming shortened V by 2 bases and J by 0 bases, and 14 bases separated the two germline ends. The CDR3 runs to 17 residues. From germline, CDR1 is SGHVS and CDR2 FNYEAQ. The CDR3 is CASSLSLAVSSYNEQFF. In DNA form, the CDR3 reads TGTGCCAGCAGCTTATCTCTGGCGGTAAGCTCCTACAATGAGCAGTTCTTC. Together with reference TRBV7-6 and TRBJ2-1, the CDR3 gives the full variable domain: GAGVSQSPRYKVTKRGQDVALRCDPISGHVSLYWYRQALGQGPEFLTYFNYEAQQDKSGLPNDRFSAERPEGSISTLTIQRTEQRDSAMYRCASSLSLAVSSYNEQFFGPGTRLTVL.

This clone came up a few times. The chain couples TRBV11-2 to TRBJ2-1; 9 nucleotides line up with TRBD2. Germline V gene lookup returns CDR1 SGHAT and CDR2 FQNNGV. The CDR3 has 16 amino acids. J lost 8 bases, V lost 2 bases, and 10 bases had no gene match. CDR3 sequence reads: CASSLLILAGEDEQFF. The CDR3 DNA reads TGTGCCAGCAGCTTACTAATATTAGCGGGAGAGGATGAGCAGTTCTTC. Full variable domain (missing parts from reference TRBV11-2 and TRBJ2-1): EAGVAQSPRYKIIEKRQSVAFWCNPISGHATLYWYQQILGQGPKLLIQFQNNGVVDDSQLPKDRFSAERLKGVDSTLKIQPAKLEDSAVYLCASSLLILAGEDEQFFGPGTRLTVL.

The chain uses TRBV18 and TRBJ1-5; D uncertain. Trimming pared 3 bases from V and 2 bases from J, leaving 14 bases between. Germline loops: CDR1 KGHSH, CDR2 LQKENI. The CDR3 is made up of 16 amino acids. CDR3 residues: CASSPGGRAGNQPQHF. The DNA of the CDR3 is TGTGCCAGCTCACCGGGAGGACGAGCGGGCAATCAGCCCCAGCATTTT.

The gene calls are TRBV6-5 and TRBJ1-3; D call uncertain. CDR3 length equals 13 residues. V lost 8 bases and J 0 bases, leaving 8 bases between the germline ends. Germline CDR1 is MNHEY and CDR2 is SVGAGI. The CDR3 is CASHQVSGNTIYF. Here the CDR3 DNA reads TGTGCCAGCCACCAGGTCTCTGGAAACACCATATATTTT.

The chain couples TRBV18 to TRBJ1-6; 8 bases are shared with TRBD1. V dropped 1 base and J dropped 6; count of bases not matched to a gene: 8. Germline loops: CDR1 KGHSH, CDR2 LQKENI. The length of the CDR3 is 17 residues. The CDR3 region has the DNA TGTGCCAGCTCACCACGGGGACAGGCCGTCGCTAATTCACCCCTCCACTTT. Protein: CASSPRGQAVANSPLHF.